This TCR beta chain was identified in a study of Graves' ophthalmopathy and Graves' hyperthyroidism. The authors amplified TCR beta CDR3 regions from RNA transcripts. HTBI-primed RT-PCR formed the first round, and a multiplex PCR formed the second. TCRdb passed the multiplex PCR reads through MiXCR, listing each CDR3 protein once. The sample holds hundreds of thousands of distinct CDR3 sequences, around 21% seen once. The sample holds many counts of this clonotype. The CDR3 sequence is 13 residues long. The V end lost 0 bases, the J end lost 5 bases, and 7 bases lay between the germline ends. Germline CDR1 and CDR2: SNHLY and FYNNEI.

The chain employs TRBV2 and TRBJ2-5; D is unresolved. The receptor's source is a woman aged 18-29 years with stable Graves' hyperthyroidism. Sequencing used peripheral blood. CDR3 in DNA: TGTGCCAGCAGTGAAGCTAGGGCGGAGACCCAGTACTTC. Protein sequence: CASSEARAETQYF. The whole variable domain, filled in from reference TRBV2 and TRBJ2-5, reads EPEVTQTPSHQVTQMGQEVILRCVPISNHLYFYWYRQILGQKVEFLVSFYNNEISEKSEIFDDQFSVERPDGSNFTLKIRSTKLEDSAMYFCASSEARAETQYFGPGTRLLVL.